Each of the 18 T cell receptor beta chains below was sequenced from the same sample in a study of neurological immune-mediated disorders. In TCRdb, the 5' RACE reads were re-called with MiXCR into one record per CDR3 protein. The sample has 13,000 to 15,000 distinct CDR3 sequences, roughly 13% seen once. Sample: CD8+ T cells from blood. The receptors shown here come from a female donor with HTLV-1-associated myelopathy (HAM/TSP).

This clonotype was detected many times. This chain uses TRBV27 with TRBJ2-2, with D uncertain. V was trimmed by 4 bases and J by 2 bases, leaving 5 bases between them. Germline CDR1 is MNHEY and CDR2 is SMNVEV (reference sequence). The CDR3 runs to 13 residues. DNA of the CDR3: TGTGCCAGCAGTTCCAGAAACACCGGGGAGCTGTTTTTT. Protein product: CASSSRNTGELFF.

This clonotype came up many times. V usage is TRBV6-6 and J usage is TRBJ2-3; D gene unclear. Germline CDR1 and CDR2: MNHNY and SVGAGI (reference sequence). With 0 bases removed from V and 0 bases from J, the gap between germline ends came to 25 bases. This CDR3 contains 21 residues. The CDR3 nucleotides are TGTGCCAGCAGTTACTCATTGTTGGTGGGCGTTGAAAGAACTAGCACAGATACGCAGTATTTT. Its protein is CASSYSLLVGVERTSTDTQYF.

This clonotype was counted ten times or more. A read error may produce the germline difference seen at one junction end. The chain is built from TRBV29-1 and TRBJ2-5, with 8 nucleotides matching TRBD1. Germline-derived CDR1 and CDR2 are SQVTM and ANQGSEA. The CDR3 covers 14 residues. The CDR3 DNA follows: TGCAGCGGTGAAGGACAGGGACTCGGGGAGACCCAGTACTTC. Its protein is CSGEGQGLGETQYF.

A note on this clonotype: The germline gene is not matched at one end of the junction; a read error may be the cause. This chain joins TRBV27 and TRBJ1-4, with D possibly matching TRBD1 (5 bases). Germline V gene sequence: CDR1 MNHEY, CDR2 SMNVEV (reference sequence). The CDR3 loop spans 14 amino acids. In nucleotides, the CDR3 is TGTACCAGCAATCCTGGGGCGGGGGGGGAAAAACTGTTTTTT. Amino acids: CTSNPGAGGEKLFF.

This clonotype appeared many times. The chain couples TRBV4-1 to TRBJ2-1; TRBD2 matches at 9 bases. The V segment lost 5 bases and the J segment 8 bases; nucleotides outside the gene matches: 10. Germline values: CDR1 MGHRA, CDR2 YSYEKL. The CDR3 length is 15 residues. The CDR3: CASSSVAGVSYEQFF. CDR3 DNA: TGCGCCAGCAGCTCCGTAGCGGGAGTATCATATGAGCAGTTCTTC.

This clonotype was counted many times. The CDR3: CASSSLHSGELFF. The CDR3 DNA reads as TGTGCCAGCAGTTCACTCCATTCCGGGGAGCTGTTTTTT. The V and J genes are TRBV27 and TRBJ2-2; D is ambiguous. The V end was cut by 4 bases, the J end by 6 bases, with 9 bases between. This CDR3 has 13 residues. CDR1 MNHEY and CDR2 SMNVEV come from the germline V gene (reference sequence).

This clonotype was picked up many times. The V gene is TRBV29-1, the J gene TRBJ2-1, with TRBD2 matching 9 bases. V gave up 0 bases and J gave up 10 bases; unmatched junction bases: 4. Germline CDR1 SQVTM, CDR2 ANQGSEA. This CDR3 is 13 amino acids long. The CDR3 reads CSVEEALAGEQFF. Here the CDR3 DNA reads TGCAGCGTTGAAGAAGCGCTAGCGGGGGAGCAGTTCTTC.

The rearrangement uses TRBV5-1 and TRBJ2-1; TRBD1 is a possible D gene (5 bases). CDR1 and CDR2 from the germline V gene are SGHRS and YFSETQ. CDR3 size: 14 residues. V dropped 0 bases and J dropped 12 bases, with 16 bases sitting between them. CDR3 sequence: CASSLGAQAAGQFF. The CDR3 DNA follows: TGCGCCAGCAGCTTGGGCGCACAGGCGGCTGGGCAGTTCTTC.

Concerning this clonotype itself: A read error may produce the germline difference seen at one junction end. This chain uses TRBV7-9 with TRBJ2-1, with D possibly being TRBD2 (5 bases). This CDR3 spans 13 amino acids. CDR1 is SEHNR, CDR2 FQNEAQ, per germline (reference sequence). CDR3 sequence: CARSSGKINEQFF. CDR3 in DNA: TGTGCCAGAAGCTCGGGAAAGATCAATGAGCAGTTCTTC.

Comment on this clonotype: This clone may be a read error of a much larger clone one base away. The chain recombines TRBV11-2 with TRBJ2-7; 7 bases fit TRBD2. The ends lost 3 bases at V and 6 bases at J; junction bases unmatched: 11. The germline CDR1 and CDR2 sequences are SGHAT and FQNNGV. There are 15 residues in the CDR3. The CDR3 spells CASSLGVWTRGEQYF. The CDR3 DNA reads TGTGCCAGCAGCTTGGGTGTGTGGACTAGGGGCGAGCAGTACTTC.

This clonotype was recorded many times. The chain has TRBV7-3 and TRBJ2-3, with a weak D call TRBD1 (5 bases). The length of the CDR3 is 16 residues. Germline CDR1 and CDR2: SGHTA and FQGTGA. V was cut by 5 bases and J by 3 bases, with 18 bases left in between. The CDR3 DNA is TGTGCCAGCAGCGCAACAGCCAGGGCGAGGACAGATACGCAGTATTTT. Translation: CASSATARARTDTQYF.

On this clonotype itself: Germline and junction disagree at one end, which may indicate a read error. CDR3 in DNA: TGTGCCAGCAGCCTAATATCCCCCGGGGTTGAGGGAGGCACTGAATCTTTCTTT. Translated, it gives CASSLISPGVEGGTESFF. The J gene is TRBJ1-1, the V gene TRBV13; D gene uncertain. CDR1 is PRHDT and CDR2 is FYEKMQ in the germline V gene (reference sequence). CDR3 size: 18 residues.

This clonotype was seen many times. This chain joins TRBV9 and TRBJ2-3, with D tentatively TRBD2 (8 bases). Per the germline V gene, CDR1 is SGDLS and CDR2 is YYNGEE. Trimming left V 4 bases short and J 7 bases short, with 22 bases between. CDR3 length equals 16 residues. The CDR3 protein is CASSPGGGTAVNTQYF. Here the CDR3 DNA reads TGTGCCAGCAGCCCCGGGGGGGGGACAGCCGTCAATACGCAGTATTTT.

This clonotype has at least ten counts. The chain employs TRBV7-9 and TRBJ2-3; possible D gene TRBD2, 7 bases. V lost 5 bases and J lost 4, with 22 bases in between. The CDR3 contains 17 residues. Per the germline V gene, CDR1 is SEHNR and CDR2 is FQNEAQ (reference sequence). The CDR3: CASSPSWGREIADTQYF. The CDR3 DNA follows: TGTGCCAGCAGCCCGTCGTGGGGGCGGGAGATTGCAGATACGCAGTATTTT.

This clonotype was seen many times. The rearrangement links TRBV6-4 to TRBJ2-1; weak D call: TRBD2 (6 bases). The CDR3 is made up of 15 amino acids. Germline V lookup: CDR1 MRHNA, CDR2 SNTAGT. V lost 0 bases and J 0 bases, leaving 6 bases between the germline ends. Here the CDR3 reads CASSDSSGSYNEQFF. CDR3 nucleotides: TGTGCCAGCAGTGACTCTAGCGGCTCCTACAATGAGCAGTTCTTC.

By share, this clonotype ranks as medium-sized (0.01 to 0.1%). V and J are TRBV20-1 and TRBJ2-2; the D is unclear. The CDR3 length is 13 residues. V lost 6 bases and J 3 bases, leaving 11 bases between the germline ends. Germline CDR1 DFQATT, CDR2 SNEGSKA (reference sequence). The CDR3 spells CSAETRYTGELFF. In DNA form, the CDR3 reads TGCAGTGCCGAGACACGTTACACCGGGGAGCTGTTTTTT.

This clonotype was recorded only once. The chain is built from TRBV28 and TRBJ2-2; 9 bases line up with TRBD2. Germline CDR1 reads MDHEN; CDR2 reads SYDVKM. CDR3 size: 12 residues. The V and J ends lost 6 bases and 10 bases, in that order; junction bases with no gene match: 3. The CDR3 coding sequence is TGTGCCAGCAGAATAGCGGGAGAGGAGCTGTTTTTT. Residues: CASRIAGEELFF.

This clonotype was observed many times. The chain couples TRBV6-6 to TRBJ2-5, with 12 bases that match TRBD2. Germline loops: CDR1 MNHNY, CDR2 SVGAGI (reference sequence). The V gene end was trimmed by 2 bases and the J gene end by 5 bases; junction bases not matched to a gene: 6. The CDR3 consists of 16 residues. This CDR3 reads CASSYETSGSWETQYF. DNA for the CDR3: TGTGCCAGCAGTTACGAGACTAGCGGGAGTTGGGAGACCCAGTACTTC.